This T cell receptor (beta chain) derives from a study of shared T cell receptors in the human thymus. The germline V gene has CDR1 SGHNT and CDR2 YYREEE (reference sequence). CDR3 length: 16 residues. The junction had 9 bases not matched to a gene; V was cut back by 4 bases and J by 2 bases. Generated by immunoSEQ multiplex PCR, the TCRdb table keeps only in-frame clones and is missing some. The repertoire holds hundreds of thousands of clones, with 88% as singletons. The same sample was also studied in work on human thymus T cells. As reported in that work: In corrective heart surgery, resections were taken, and these provided the thymus tissue.

The sequencing input was thymocytes. The chain links TRBV5-4 to TRBJ2-3; 8 bases align to TRBD2. This clonotype was obtained from a boy in the first two years of life with a congenital heart defect. CDR3 DNA sequence: TGTGCCAGCAGCCCAACTAGCGGATCTGTCACAGATACGCAGTATTTT. It yields the protein CASSPTSGSVTDTQYF.